This entry lists 28 T cell receptor beta chains sequenced from one sample in a study of cytomegalovirus exposure and HLA in healthy donors. Generated by immunoSEQ multiplex PCR, the TCRdb table keeps only in-frame clones and is missing some. The sample has approximately 60,000 clones; around 90% are singletons. Sequenced sample: PBMCs. These TCRs come from a man younger than 30 in good health and CMV-seronegative.

This clone has just a few counts. For the CDR3, the DNA is TGCGCCAGCAGTCAATCTCGGAGTAGGGCTTTGGGGAGAAGGGACACTGAAGCTTTCTTT. It translates to CASSQSRSRALGRRDTEAFF. The chain carries TRBV23-1 and TRBJ1-1; unclear D gene. TRBV23-1 belongs to the ORF category, with a function that is uncertain. V lost 0 bases, J lost 3 bases, and 26 bases lay in between. The CDR3 runs to 20 residues.

The chain combines TRBV19 with TRBJ1-5; D might be TRBD1 (5 bases). V lost 4 bases and J lost 0, with 16 bases in between. The CDR3 sequence is 17 residues long. Germline V gives CDR1 LNHDA, CDR2 SQIVND (reference sequence). The DNA of the CDR3 is TGTGCCAGTAGTAGTATGGCGCGGGGCCTTAGCAATCAGCCCCAGCATTTT. Protein product: CASSSMARGLSNQPQHF.

Note on this clone: Within the sample, other DNA sequences also encode this same CDR3. The rearrangement links TRBV12-2 to TRBJ2-7; the DNA was not compared with TRBD2, the D call given in the table. TRBV12-2 is a pseudogene segment. The CDR3 has 17 amino acids. CDR3 nucleotides: TGTGCAAGTCGCTTAGCGCTTCGGGAGGGCCGCTCCTATGAGCAGTACTTC. Translation gives CASRLALREGRSYEQYF.

In this sample, this clone turned up a few times. V and J are TRBV7-3 and TRBJ1-2; TRBD1 matches at 8 bases. V trimming: 3 bases; J trimming: 6 bases; junction bases outside the gene matches: 3. The CDR3 sequence is 13 residues long. Germline values: CDR1 SGHTA, CDR2 FQGTGA. The CDR3 sequence: CASSFGTGDGYTF. The CDR3 nucleotides read TGTGCCAGCAGCTTTGGGACAGGCGATGGCTACACCTTC.

Regarding this clone: Relative to the germline gene, one junction end is altered; a read error may explain this. The chain is built from TRBV6-1 and TRBJ2-7; D is undetermined. Germline CDR1 reads MNHNS; CDR2 reads SASEGT. The CDR3 runs 13 residues. As DNA, the CDR3 is TGTGCCAGCAGTGAAGCGGGCCCTTACGCGCAGTACTTC. This codes for CASSEAGPYAQYF.

The chain couples TRBV19 to TRBJ1-5; the D gene is possibly TRBD1 (5 bases). CDR3 size: 14 residues. Germline V gene sequence: CDR1 LNHDA, CDR2 SQIVND (reference sequence). V lost 7 bases and J lost 4, with 14 bases in between. The CDR3 loop is CASTSPRVNQPQHF. In DNA, the CDR3 is TGTGCCAGTACCTCACCCAGGGTAAATCAGCCCCAGCATTTT.

The genes are TRBV19 and TRBJ2-2; a weak D match, TRBD1 (6 bases). CDR3 size: 15 residues. The V gene's germline CDR1 is LNHDA and CDR2 SQIVND (reference sequence). Trimming removed 6 bases at V and 0 bases at J, with 11 bases between. CDR3 protein: CASRKGQTNTGELFF. CDR3 DNA: TGTGCCAGTAGAAAAGGACAGACGAACACCGGGGAGCTGTTTTTT.

J is TRBJ1-4 and V is TRBV6-5; TRBD1 might be the D (5 bases). Looked up from germline, CDR1 is MNHEY and CDR2 is SVGAGI. CDR3 size: 14 residues. The germline V and J ends were trimmed by 6 bases and 2 bases, with 10 bases remaining between them. CDR3 sequence (DNA): TGTGCCAGCAGCCTGGGGGGTACTAATGAAAAACTGTTTTTT. Residues: CASSLGGTNEKLFF.

This sequence joins TRBV7-8 and TRBJ2-1; TRBD2 matches at 8 bases. Germline V gene data show CDR1 as SGHVS and CDR2 as FQNEAQ. The CDR3 spans 13 residues. Written as DNA, the CDR3 is TGTGTCACGGGGGGGAACTCCTACAATGAGCAGTTCTTC. Amino acids: CVTGGNSYNEQFF.

The chain employs TRBV6-1 and TRBJ2-3; D call uncertain. Germline values: CDR1 MNHNS, CDR2 SASEGT. The CDR3 is made up of 16 amino acids. Trimming cost V 2 bases and J 2 bases, with 14 bases left between them. The CDR3 bases are TGTGCCAGCAGTGAATGGCGGCTGGGTAACACAGATACGCAGTATTTT. Translating gives CASSEWRLGNTDTQYF.

The CDR3 spells CASSAGEADTQYF. The CDR3 DNA is TGTGCCAGCAGTGCGGGAGAAGCAGATACGCAGTATTTT. The V gene is TRBV6-4, the J gene TRBJ2-3, with a weak D call TRBD2 (6 bases). This CDR3 is built from 13 residues. Deletions cut 4 bases from V and 4 bases from J, with 9 bases between. CDR1 is MRHNA and CDR2 is SNTAGT in the germline V gene.

V usage is TRBV5-4 and J usage is TRBJ2-2; 10 positions agree with TRBD2. Germline V gene lookup returns CDR1 SGHNT and CDR2 YYREEE (reference sequence). V shed 0 bases, J shed 6 bases, and the junction held 2 bases outside the gene matches. CDR3 length: 15 residues. CDR3 residues: CASSLGTSGSGELFF. In DNA, the CDR3 is TGTGCCAGCAGCTTGGGGACTAGCGGATCCGGGGAGCTGTTTTTT.

The V call is TRBV6-1, the J call TRBJ2-3; 9 bases match TRBD2. CDR1 is MNHNS, CDR2 SASEGT, per germline. The CDR3 contains 15 residues. Trimming took 2 bases from V and 3 from J; bases not matched to a gene: 3. CDR3 nucleotides: TGTGCCAGCAGTGAATTAGCGGGAGAAACAGATACGCAGTATTTT. This gives the protein CASSELAGETDTQYF.

This chain connects TRBV19 to TRBJ2-2; 8 bases match TRBD2. This CDR3 has 17 residues. In germline, CDR1 is LNHDA, CDR2 SQIVND (reference sequence). V trimming: 6 bases; J trimming: 0 bases; junction bases outside the gene matches: 9. The CDR3, as DNA: TGTGCCAGTAGCTACCGTACGGGGGGGACGAACACCGGGGAGCTGTTTTTT. Its translation: CASSYRTGGTNTGELFF.

This sequence joins TRBV7-9 and TRBJ2-7; D might be TRBD2 (5 bases). The germline V and J ends were trimmed by 4 bases and 1 base, with 11 bases remaining between them. This CDR3 comprises 14 residues. Germline V gives CDR1 SEHNR, CDR2 FQNEAQ (reference sequence). This CDR3 is CASSSDGGSYEQYF. CDR3 bases: TGTGCCAGCAGCTCGGACGGAGGTTCCTACGAGCAGTACTTC.

This chain connects TRBV10-3 to TRBJ2-3; possible D gene TRBD2, 5 bases. The CDR3 has 15 residues. The V gene's germline CDR1 is ENHRY and CDR2 SYGVKD. V lost 7 bases, J lost 0 bases, and 14 bases lay in between. CDR3 coding DNA: TGTGCCATCAACCAGCGGAGTACAAGCACAGATACGCAGTATTTT. It encodes CAINQRSTSTDTQYF.

This chain uses TRBV10-2 with TRBJ2-7; D gene unclear. Trimming shortened V by 4 bases and J by 6 bases, and 16 bases separated the two germline ends. This CDR3 is built from 14 residues. The germline gives CDR1 WSHSY, CDR2 SAAADI. The CDR3 sequence: CASSVSTVSGEQYF. CDR3 DNA: TGCGCCAGCAGTGTTTCGACTGTCTCGGGCGAGCAGTACTTC.

This chain joins TRBV5-1 and TRBJ2-3; unclear D gene. Germline V CDR1 and CDR2: SGHRS, YFSETQ. This CDR3 contains 14 residues. V shed 1 base and J shed 2 bases, with 8 bases lying between them. Written as DNA, the CDR3 is TGCGCCAGCAGCTTGATCCCATCCACAGATACGCAGTATTTT. Amino acid sequence: CASSLIPSTDTQYF.

The chain employs TRBV6-1 and TRBJ1-4, with D tentatively TRBD1 (6 bases). CDR1 and CDR2 (germline): MNHNS, SASEGT. V was pared by 6 bases and J by 11 bases, with 16 bases between. CDR3 length equals 13 residues. The DNA for the CDR3 is TGTGCCAGCAGGTCGGGGGGGCCGCGGAAACTGTTTTTT. Amino acid sequence: CASRSGGPRKLFF.

This chain uses TRBV27 with TRBJ2-1; D is perhaps TRBD2 (6 bases). Germline CDR1 and CDR2: MNHEY and SMNVEV (reference sequence). Trimming shortened V by 2 bases and J by 8 bases, and 13 bases separated the two germline ends. CDR3 length equals 14 residues. CDR3 nucleotides: TGTGCCAGCAGTTTACTTTACGGGAGCTATGAGCAGTTCTTC. This translates into CASSLLYGSYEQFF.

This clone was seen a handful of times. This rearrangement joins TRBV6-1 to TRBJ1-5; a possible D gene is TRBD1 (6 bases). Germline-derived CDR1 and CDR2 are MNHNS and SASEGT. V was clipped by 7 bases and J by 2 bases, with 15 bases between them. CDR3 length equals 15 residues. The CDR3 nucleotides are TGTGCCAGCACATCCGGACAGTCCGGCAATCAGCCCCAGCATTTT. It codes for CASTSGQSGNQPQHF.

The chain couples TRBV6-5 to TRBJ1-2; the D is unclear. Germline V gene data show CDR1 as MNHEY and CDR2 as SVGAGI. The CDR3 spans 13 residues. Trimming took off 0 bases at V and 6 bases at J, with 8 bases between the two ends. The CDR3 region has the DNA TGTGCCAGCAGTTACTCCTTGAGGGATGGCTACACCTTC. It codes for CASSYSLRDGYTF.

CDR3: CASSLGVGRWAYEQYF. The CDR3 nucleotides read TGTGCCAGCAGCTTGGGAGTAGGGAGGTGGGCCTACGAGCAGTACTTC. V and J are TRBV5-4 and TRBJ2-7, with D perhaps TRBD2 (6 bases). V lost 0 bases and J lost 2, with 15 bases in between. The CDR3 has 16 amino acids. Germline-derived CDR1 and CDR2 are SGHNT and YYREEE (reference sequence).

For this clone: Other nucleotide sequences from this sample produce the same CDR3. CDR3 in amino acids: CASRRGTDTQYF. The CDR3 DNA is TGTGCCAGCAGGAGGGGCACAGATACGCAGTATTTT. J is TRBJ2-3 and V is TRBV6-5; perhaps TRBD2 as D (5 bases). Germline CDR1 is MNHEY and CDR2 is SVGAGI. The CDR3 runs 12 residues. V was trimmed by 6 bases and J by 1 base, leaving 5 bases between them.

V and J are TRBV7-6 and TRBJ2-6, with TRBD1 identical over 7 bases. V gave up 2 bases and J gave up 4 bases; unmatched junction bases: 8. The CDR3 covers 17 residues. Germline assignment: CDR1 SGHVS and CDR2 FNYEAQ. CDR3 region: CASSLPQQGSGANVLTF. The CDR3 DNA follows: TGTGCCAGCAGCTTACCGCAACAGGGGAGCGGGGCCAACGTCCTGACTTTC.

The chain combines TRBV5-1 with TRBJ2-7; a weak D match, TRBD2 (6 bases). Germline CDR1 reads SGHRS; CDR2 reads YFSETQ. The CDR3 sequence is 14 residues long. The V and J ends lost 5 bases and 5 bases respectively, with 17 bases between them. The CDR3 coding sequence is TGCGCCAGCAGGTCCGTCGGGAGTGGAAACGAGCAGTACTTC. The encoded protein is CASRSVGSGNEQYF.

The chain has TRBV9 and TRBJ1-2, with 7 bases lining up with TRBD1. CDR3 size: 17 residues. Germline trimming cut 2 bases from V and 2 bases from J; bases unmatched to any gene: 12. CDR1 SGDLS and CDR2 YYNGEE come from the germline V gene. The CDR3 sequence is CASSVLPRQGPNYGYTF. As DNA, the CDR3 is TGTGCCAGCAGCGTCTTACCCCGACAGGGCCCCAACTATGGCTACACCTTC.

The chain combines TRBV4-2 with TRBJ1-5; D uncertain. The V and J ends lost 0 bases and 0 bases respectively, with 6 bases between them. Germline V gene sequence: CDR1 LGHNA, CDR2 YNFKEQ. This CDR3 region has 15 residues. DNA for the CDR3: TGTGCCAGCAGCCAAGATACGAGTAGCAATCAGCCCCAGCATTTT. Its translation: CASSQDTSSNQPQHF.